The next 23 T cell receptor beta chains were all read from a single sample in a study of human T cells and chemical hapten exposure. TCRdb reprocessed the RACE reads with MiXCR, giving one entry per CDR3 protein. The repertoire holds 340,000 or so distinct CDR3 sequences, about 7% seen once, with less than 10% in the top ten. Time point of the sample: patch test 1, 2 weeks after DPC sensitization. Treatment specified: therapeutic diphenylcyclopropenone sensitization with weekly scalp DPC. The sample was whole blood, taken in connection with sensitization to the hapten diphenylcyclopropenone (DPC). The receptor source for this set is a woman between 18 and 29 years old with alopecia areata. Some clones in this sample may be carry-over from other donors' samples.

This clonotype was observed many times. V and J are TRBV20-1 and TRBJ1-6, with 7 bases identical to TRBD1. The CDR3 is 14 residues long. Germline V CDR1 and CDR2: DFQATT, SNEGSKA (reference sequence). Trimming cost V 6 bases and J 5 bases; bases outside gene matches: 7. This chain's CDR3 is CSAKMGQNNSPLHF. The DNA of the CDR3 is TGCAGTGCCAAGATGGGACAGAATAATTCACCCCTCCACTTT.

This clonotype was counted at least ten times. This sequence joins TRBV6-1 and TRBJ2-2; no clear D. The ends were cut back, 0 bases at V and 10 bases at J, with 9 bases in the middle. This CDR3 has 13 residues. The germline CDR1 and CDR2 sequences are MNHNS and SASEGT. CDR3 coding DNA: TGTGCCAGCAGTGAAGCCGTAGCCGAGGAGCTGTTTTTT. It is translated as CASSEAVAEELFF.

The chain uses TRBV5-5 and TRBJ2-2, with D hard to call. Germline CDR1 and CDR2: SGHKS and YYEKEE (reference sequence). V lost 4 bases and J lost 5, with 9 bases in between. CDR3 length: 13 amino acids. This CDR3 is CASSLEPTGELFF. In nucleotides, the CDR3 is TGTGCCAGCAGCCTGGAGCCAACCGGGGAGCTGTTTTTT.

CDR3 bases: TGTGCCAGCAGCCCGGGACAGGAGTATGAAGATACGCAGTATTTT. Amino acids: CASSPGQEYEDTQYF. V usage is TRBV7-9 and J usage is TRBJ2-3, with 8 bases matching TRBD1. The CDR3 runs to 15 residues. J lost 5 bases, V lost 5 bases, and 9 bases had no gene match. Germline CDR1 reads SEHNR; CDR2 reads FQNEAQ (reference sequence).

This clonotype was picked up a small number of times. The CDR3 sequence is CASIGTENYGYTF. CDR3 in DNA: TGTGCCAGCATCGGGACAGAAAACTATGGCTACACCTTC. The J gene is TRBJ1-2, the V gene TRBV6-2 or TRBV6-3, with 7 bases that match TRBD1. This CDR3 has 13 amino acids. Germline V gene lookup returns CDR1 MNHEY and CDR2 SVGEGT. V lost 7 bases, J lost 2 bases, and 4 bases stayed unmatched.

This chain links TRBV4-1 with TRBJ1-6; 8 positions agree with TRBD1. The CDR3 consists of 15 residues. The trim removed 2 bases at V and 5 bases at J, leaving 2 bases unmatched. From germline, CDR1 is MGHRA and CDR2 YSYEKL. CDR3 bases: TGCGCCAGCAGCCAACAGGGACAGGATAATTCACCCCTCCACTTT. It codes for CASSQQGQDNSPLHF.

There are many counts of this clonotype. This chain uses TRBV20-1 with TRBJ2-3; D is ambiguous. V was shortened by 0 bases and J by 0 bases, with 10 bases between the two germline ends. This CDR3 region has 15 residues. Germline CDR1 DFQATT, CDR2 SNEGSKA (reference sequence). CDR3 DNA sequence: TGCAGTGCTAGAGATCCCGGGCGCAGCACAGATACGCAGTATTTT. Amino acid sequence: CSARDPGRSTDTQYF.

This clonotype appeared many times. This sequence joins TRBV7-2 and TRBJ1-4; D ambiguous. CDR1 and CDR2 (germline): SGHTA, FQGNSA. Trimming shortened V by 5 bases and J by 3 bases, and 10 bases separated the two germline ends. This CDR3 spans 14 amino acids. The CDR3 DNA reads as TGTGCCAGCAGCCTGGGCTCGGCTAATGAAAAACTGTTTTTT. Its protein product is CASSLGSANEKLFF.

This clonotype was detected a few times. This chain joins TRBV5-1 and TRBJ1-1; D is perhaps TRBD1 (5 bases). V gave up 3 bases and J gave up 1 base, with 19 bases separating them. The CDR3 runs to 17 residues. Per the germline V gene, CDR1 is SGHRS and CDR2 is YFSETQ. The CDR3 spells CASSSFSRTPSNTEAFF. The CDR3 DNA is TGCGCCAGCAGCTCCTTCAGCAGGACACCTTCGAACACTGAAGCTTTCTTT.

The chain has TRBV28 and TRBJ2-4, with D possibly being TRBD1 (6 bases). V dropped 5 bases and J dropped 1 base, with 24 bases sitting between them. The germline V gene encodes CDR1 MDHEN and CDR2 SYDVKM. The CDR3 is 19 amino acids. The CDR3 bases are TGTGCCAGCAGTCCCCGGTCAGGGGAAGTTTGGGTGGCCAAAAACATTCAGTACTTC. Residues: CASSPRSGEVWVAKNIQYF.

This clonotype was counted at least ten times. In DNA form, the CDR3 reads TGTGCCAGCAGCGTAGCAGGGGCGGACGAGCAGTACTTC. Amino acid sequence: CASSVAGADEQYF. The genes are TRBV9 and TRBJ2-7, with D possibly being TRBD1 (6 bases). Looked up from germline, CDR1 is SGDLS and CDR2 is YYNGEE. The germline V and J ends were trimmed by 0 bases and 5 bases, with 9 bases remaining between them. This CDR3 spans 13 amino acids.

This clonotype was detected only a few times. The chain couples TRBV25-1 to TRBJ1-2; D is unresolved. The V and J ends lost 3 bases and 4 bases respectively, with 6 bases between them. The CDR3 sequence is 12 residues long. CDR1 MGHDK and CDR2 SYGVNS come from the germline V gene. The CDR3, as DNA: TGTGCCAGCAGTGATCGAAGCTATGGCTACACCTTC. This gives the protein CASSDRSYGYTF.

This clonotype showed up just a few times. The chain uses TRBV21-1 and TRBJ2-3; the D call of TRBD1 is as the table states it, not checked on the DNA. TRBV21-1 is annotated as a pseudogene. There are 15 residues in the CDR3. CDR3 in amino acids: CASSPKHRTSDTQYF. The CDR3 DNA reads TGTGCCAGCAGCCCAAAGCACAGGACATCCGATACGCAGTATTTT.

This clonotype has ten or more counts. This sequence joins TRBV28 and TRBJ2-7, with D perhaps matching TRBD1 or TRBD2 (6 bases each). CDR3 length: 15 amino acids. Germline V lookup: CDR1 MDHEN, CDR2 SYDVKM. Trimming removed 6 bases at V and 2 bases at J, with 17 bases between. The CDR3 spells CASSIGGGGAYEQYF. The CDR3 coding sequence is TGTGCCAGCAGCATCGGGGGCGGAGGGGCCTACGAGCAGTACTTC.

V and J are TRBV4-3 and TRBJ1-1; D possibly corresponds to TRBD1 (6 bases). The CDR3 consists of 16 residues. V lost 4 bases and J 2 bases, leaving 17 bases between the germline ends. CDR1 and CDR2 (germline): LGHNA, YSLEER. The CDR3 DNA sequence: TGCGCCAGCAGCCTCGACCTACGGGACATCAACACTGAAGCTTTCTTT. Translated: CASSLDLRDINTEAFF.

This clonotype has at least ten counts. The chain has TRBV10-3 and TRBJ1-3, with unresolved D. Trimming left V 6 bases short and J 0 bases short, with 12 bases between. Looked up from germline, CDR1 is ENHRY and CDR2 is SYGVKD. The CDR3 runs 15 residues. The CDR3 reads CAISIQANSGNTIYF. For the CDR3, the DNA is TGTGCCATCAGCATTCAGGCGAACTCTGGAAACACCATATATTTT.

The sample holds many counts of this clonotype. V gene TRBV6-2 or TRBV6-3 combines with J gene TRBJ2-2; 9 bases line up with TRBD1. CDR3 length equals 17 residues. The V gene end was trimmed by 6 bases and the J gene end by 0 bases; junction bases not matched to a gene: 8. Germline assignment: CDR1 MNHEY and CDR2 SVGEGT. The CDR3, as DNA: TGTGCCAGCAGCAGGAACCGGGACAGGGCGAACACCGGGGAGCTGTTTTTT. This encodes CASSRNRDRANTGELFF.

This clonotype appeared many times. The rearrangement links TRBV5-1 to TRBJ1-2; 10 bases are a match to TRBD1. V gave up 4 bases and J gave up 2 bases; unmatched junction bases: 8. Germline V gene data show CDR1 as SGHRS and CDR2 as YFSETQ. The CDR3 runs 16 residues. CDR3 coding DNA: TGCGCCAGCAGCGCGGGCTGGACAGGGGGGAACTATGGCTACACCTTC. It codes for CASSAGWTGGNYGYTF. Full variable domain (outside the CDR3, taken from reference TRBV5-1 and TRBJ1-2): KAGVTQTPRYLIKTRGQQVTLSCSPISGHRSVSWYQQTPGQGLQFLFEYFSETQRNKGNFPGRFSGRQFSNSRSEMNVSTLELGDSALYLCASSAGWTGGNYGYTFGSGTRLTVV.

This chain uses TRBV27 with TRBJ2-3; TRBD2 matches 10 bases. CDR1 is MNHEY and CDR2 is SMNVEV in the germline V gene (reference sequence). The CDR3 has 18 amino acids. J was trimmed by 7 bases and V by 0 bases; bases with no gene match: 13. CDR3 region: CASSLSPLRTSGDYTQYF. In DNA form, the CDR3 reads TGTGCCAGCAGTTTATCCCCCCTACGAACTAGCGGGGACTATACGCAGTATTTT.

This clonotype turned up a few times. The chain uses TRBV5-6 and TRBJ2-3; 9 bases agree with TRBD2. There are 16 residues in the CDR3. Germline V gives CDR1 SGHDT, CDR2 YYEEEE. The junction had 4 bases not matched to a gene; V was cut back by 0 bases and J by 2 bases. The CDR3 DNA reads as TGTGCCAGCAGCTTGGTAGCGGGGGCCTACACAGATACGCAGTATTTT. It specifies CASSLVAGAYTDTQYF.

This clonotype occurred a few times. V and J are TRBV4-1 and TRBJ2-2, with unresolved D. Germline loops: CDR1 MGHRA, CDR2 YSYEKL. The CDR3 loop spans 14 amino acids. The V and J ends lost 3 bases and 3 bases respectively, with 8 bases between them. The CDR3 coding sequence is TGCGCCAGCAGCCACCCCACGCACACCGGGGAGCTGTTTTTT. Its translation: CASSHPTHTGELFF.

This clonotype was recorded a few times. V gene TRBV29-1 combines with J gene TRBJ1-1; no firm D call. Trimming shortened V by 1 base and J by 7 bases, and 13 bases separated the two germline ends. The CDR3 loop spans 13 amino acids. In germline, CDR1 is SQVTM, CDR2 ANQGSEA. CDR3 amino acids: CSVEVPRRSEAFF. CDR3 nucleotide sequence: TGCAGCGTTGAAGTGCCACGTAGAAGTGAAGCTTTCTTT. The whole variable domain, filled in from reference TRBV29-1 and TRBJ1-1, reads SAVISQKPSRDICQRGTSLTIQCQVDSQVTMMFWYRQQPGQSLTLIATANQGSEATYESGFVIDKFPISRPNLTFSTLTVSNMSPEDSSIYLCSVEVPRRSEAFFGQGTRLTVV.

The rearrangement links TRBV3-1 to TRBJ1-2; D gene unclear. The CDR3 is 14 amino acids. Germline V CDR1 and CDR2: LGHDT, YNNKEL (reference sequence). Trimming took 1 base from V and 4 from J, leaving 10 bases between them. CDR3 nucleotide sequence: TGTGCCAGCAGCCAAGCTCAGGACGGCTATGGCTACACCTTC. The encoded protein is CASSQAQDGYGYTF.